The text below deals with one TCR beta chain. Its antigen is not identified. MiXCR, applied by TCRdb to the reads, yields one record per CDR3 protein. The sample lists some 120,000 distinct CDR3 sequences, around 32% occurring once. The data stem from a study of T cell repertoires in cytomegalovirus infection. The sample was CD8+ T cells from cultured PBMCs, taken from culture after CMV antigen stimulation. The receptor's source is a human donor in good health (CMV status not recorded). Some clones in this sample may be carry-over from other donors' samples.

CDR3 region: CASSFGRGGDYEQYF. CDR3 nucleotides: TGTGCCAGCAGTTTCGGGAGGGGAGGTGACTACGAGCAGTACTTC. The chain has TRBV28 and TRBJ2-7, with 8 bases fitting TRBD2. The junction had 7 bases not matched to a gene; V was cut back by 3 bases and J by 3 bases. The CDR3 has 15 amino acids. CDR1 and CDR2 (germline): MDHEN, SYDVKM.